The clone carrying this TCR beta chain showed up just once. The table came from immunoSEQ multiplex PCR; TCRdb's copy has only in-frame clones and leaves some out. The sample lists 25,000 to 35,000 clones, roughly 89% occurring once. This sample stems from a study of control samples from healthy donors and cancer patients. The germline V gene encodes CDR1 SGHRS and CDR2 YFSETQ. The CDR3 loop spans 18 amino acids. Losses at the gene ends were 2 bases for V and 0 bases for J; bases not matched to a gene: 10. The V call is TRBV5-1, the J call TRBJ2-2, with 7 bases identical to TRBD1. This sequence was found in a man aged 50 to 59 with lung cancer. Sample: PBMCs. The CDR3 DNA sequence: TGCGCCAGCAGCTTCCTCCCACCCGACAGGGCGAACACCGGGGAGCTGTTTTTT. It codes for CASSFLPPDRANTGELFF.